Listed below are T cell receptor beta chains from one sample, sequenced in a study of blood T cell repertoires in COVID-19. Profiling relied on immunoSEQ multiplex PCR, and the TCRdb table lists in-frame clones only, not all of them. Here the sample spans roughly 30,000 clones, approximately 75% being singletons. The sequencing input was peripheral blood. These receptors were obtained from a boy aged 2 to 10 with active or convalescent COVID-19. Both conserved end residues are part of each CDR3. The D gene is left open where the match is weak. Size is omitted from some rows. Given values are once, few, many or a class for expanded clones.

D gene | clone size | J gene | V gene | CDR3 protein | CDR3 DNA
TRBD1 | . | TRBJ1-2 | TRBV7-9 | CASSPPLGQQYYDGYTF | TGTGCCAGCAGCCCTCCTTTGGGACAGCAATACTATGATGGCTACACCTTC
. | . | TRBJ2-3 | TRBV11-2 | CASSLHGPASPDTQYF | TGTGCCAGCAGCTTACATGGACCAGCTAGCCCAGATACGCAGTATTTT
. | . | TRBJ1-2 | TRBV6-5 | CAAMGQGGGYTF | TGTGCCGCCATGGGACAAGGGGGTGGCTACACCTTC
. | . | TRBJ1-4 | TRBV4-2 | CASSQDGGEKLFF | TGTGCCAGCAGCCAAGACGGCGGGGAAAAACTGTTTTTT
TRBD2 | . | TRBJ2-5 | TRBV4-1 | CASSQPGDSGRRAETQYF | TGCGCCAGCAGCCAACCAGGGGATAGCGGGAGGCGAGCAGAGACCCAGTACTTC
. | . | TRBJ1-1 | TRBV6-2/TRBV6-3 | CASSYRTRAEAFF | TGTGCCAGCAGTTACAGGACCAGGGCTGAAGCTTTCTTT
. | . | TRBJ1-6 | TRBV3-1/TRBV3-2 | CASSQDRGGSPLHF | TGTGCCAGCAGCCAAGACAGGGGTGGATCACCCCTCCACTTT
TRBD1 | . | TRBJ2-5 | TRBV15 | CATSSMDRTQETQYF | TGTGCCACCAGCAGCATGGACAGGACCCAAGAGACCCAGTACTTC
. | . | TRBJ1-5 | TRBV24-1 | CATPTGPGSNQPQHF | TGTGCCACCCCAACAGGGCCGGGGAGCAATCAGCCCCAGCATTTT
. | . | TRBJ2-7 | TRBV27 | CASSFGDWTYEQYF | TGTGCCAGCAGTTTCGGCGACTGGACCTACGAGCAGTACTTC
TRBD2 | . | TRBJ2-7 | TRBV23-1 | CASSQSWSTSGTYEQYF | TGCGCCAGCAGTCAATCGTGGTCGACTAGCGGGACCTACGAGCAGTACTTC
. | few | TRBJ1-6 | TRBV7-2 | CASSISTGTNSPLHF | TGTGCCAGCAGCATTTCAACAGGCACTAATTCACCCCTCCACTTT
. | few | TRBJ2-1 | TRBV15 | CATSTSTGIDKQFF | TGTGCCACCAGCACAAGCACCGGGATCGACAAGCAGTTCTTC
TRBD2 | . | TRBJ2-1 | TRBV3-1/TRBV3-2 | CASSQTSGTGVGEQFF | TGTGCCAGCAGCCAAACTAGCGGCACGGGGGTGGGTGAGCAGTTCTTC
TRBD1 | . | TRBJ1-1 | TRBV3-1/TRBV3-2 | CASSPRDRGQNTEAFF | TGTGCCAGCAGCCCCCGGGACAGGGGGCAGAACACTGAAGCTTTCTTT
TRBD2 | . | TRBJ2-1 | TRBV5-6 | CASSYSSGRAVYEQFF | TGTGCCAGCAGCTACTCTAGCGGGAGGGCCGTGTATGAGCAGTTCTTC
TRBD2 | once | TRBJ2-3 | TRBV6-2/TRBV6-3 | CASSGTSGRVADTQYF | TGTGCCAGCAGTGGGACTAGCGGGAGAGTAGCAGATACGCAGTATTTT
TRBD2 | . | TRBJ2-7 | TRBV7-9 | CASSPGHGGRSGYEQYF | TGTGCCAGCAGCCCGGGGCATGGCGGGAGGTCCGGGTACGAGCAGTACTTC
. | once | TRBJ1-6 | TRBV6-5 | CASRWGNREYSPLHF | TGTGCCAGCAGATGGGGGAACAGGGAGTATTCACCCCTCCACTTT
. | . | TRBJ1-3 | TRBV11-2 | CASSSYAPAIYF | TGTGCCAGCAGCTCCTATGCCCCGGCCATATATTTT
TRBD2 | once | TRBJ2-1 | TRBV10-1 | CASGLSGSRNEQFF | TGCGCCAGCGGACTTAGCGGGAGTAGGAATGAGCAGTTCTTC
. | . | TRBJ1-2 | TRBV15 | CATSGQRAGYGYTF | TGTGCCACCAGCGGCCAAAGGGCGGGCTATGGCTACACCTTC
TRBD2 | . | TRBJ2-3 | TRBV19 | CASSTRTSGKPDTQYF | TGTGCCAGTAGTACACGGACTAGCGGGAAGCCAGATACGCAGTATTTT
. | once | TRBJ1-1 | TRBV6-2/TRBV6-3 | CASSYSIPDGSILNTEAFF | TGTGCCAGCAGTTACTCGATTCCGGACGGGAGTATTTTGAACACTGAAGCTTTCTTT
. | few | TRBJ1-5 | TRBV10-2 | CASTMGGGLNQPQHF | TGCGCCAGCACCATGGGCGGGGGGCTCAATCAGCCCCAGCATTTT
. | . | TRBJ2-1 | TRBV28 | CASSSSLGRGGRWIF | .
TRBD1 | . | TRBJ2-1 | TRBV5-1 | CASSLGEGGWNEQFF | TGCGCCAGCAGCTTGGGGGAAGGGGGCTGGAATGAGCAGTTCTTC
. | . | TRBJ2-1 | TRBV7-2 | CASSPPLWPHEQFF | TGTGCCAGCAGCCCCCCCTTATGGCCGCATGAGCAGTTCTTC
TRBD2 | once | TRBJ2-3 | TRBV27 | CASSLAGGPGTQYF | TGTGCCAGCAGTTTGGCGGGAGGGCCCGGTACGCAGTATTTT
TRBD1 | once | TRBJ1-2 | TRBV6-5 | CASSYGDRGYGYTF | TGTGCCAGCAGTTATGGGGACAGGGGGTATGGCTACACCTTC
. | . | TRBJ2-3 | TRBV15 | CATSREQGTDTQYF | TGTGCCACCAGCAGAGAACAGGGCACAGATACGCAGTATTTT
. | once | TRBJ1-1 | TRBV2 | CASRSGDGEAFF | TGTGCCAGCAGGAGCGGGGACGGTGAAGCTTTCTTT
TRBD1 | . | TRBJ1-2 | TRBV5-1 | CASSGPGTGEGYTF | TGCGCCAGCAGCGGACCCGGGACAGGGGAAGGCTACACCTTC
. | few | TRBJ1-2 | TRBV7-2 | CASSLERGNGYTF | TGTGCCAGCAGCTTAGAAAGGGGGAATGGCTACACCTTC
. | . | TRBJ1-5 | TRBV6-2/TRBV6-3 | CASSYGRGNQPQHF | TGTGCCAGCAGTTACGGCAGGGGCAATCAGCCCCAGCATTTT
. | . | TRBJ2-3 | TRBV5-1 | CASSLVGQGTDTQYF | TGCGCCAGCAGCTTGGTGGGCCAGGGCACAGATACGCAGTATTTT
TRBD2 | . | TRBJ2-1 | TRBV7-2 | CASSSPSGGGGGNEQFF | TGTGCCAGCAGTTCTCCCTCGGGTGGCGGGGGTGGTAATGAGCAGTTCTTC
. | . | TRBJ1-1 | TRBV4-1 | CASRPTGRGEAFF | TGCGCCAGCAGACCCACAGGGAGAGGTGAAGCTTTCTTT
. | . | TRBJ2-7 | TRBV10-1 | CASSDPRAGIYEQYF | TGCGCCAGCAGCGACCCTCGGGCAGGGATCTACGAGCAGTACTTC
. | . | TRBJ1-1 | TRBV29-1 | CSAKTVNTEAFF | TGCAGCGCAAAAACAGTGAACACTGAAGCTTTCTTT
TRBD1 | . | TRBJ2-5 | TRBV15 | CATSRIGTGQETQYF | TGTGCCACCAGCAGAATCGGGACAGGTCAAGAGACCCAGTACTTC
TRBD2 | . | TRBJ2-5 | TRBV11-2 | CASSSLSSTSGHPRETQYF | TGTGCCAGCAGCTCCCTCTCTTCGACTAGCGGTCACCCTCGGGAGACCCAGTACTTC